Shown below are 27 T cell receptor beta chains from a single sample sequenced in a study of CD8 T cells in Susac syndrome. Reverse transcription of 0.5 to 1 ug RNA was carried out with random hexamers. TCRdb redid the calling of the immunoSEQ multiplex PCR reads with MiXCR, one entry per CDR3 protein. The sample contains about 60,000 distinct CDR3 sequences, more than 90% of which appear only once. Sequencing was carried out using CD8+ T cells from PBMCs. These receptors were collected from a human donor in good health.

This chain links TRBV13 with TRBJ2-1; TRBD2 matches 7 bases. The CDR3 has 17 residues. Germline CDR1 is PRHDT and CDR2 is FYEKMQ (reference sequence). Germline trimming cut 4 bases from V and 3 bases from J; bases unmatched to any gene: 12. DNA for the CDR3: TGTGCCAGCAGCTCCCCGACCGGGACTACCTTCTACAATGAGCAGTTCTTC. Translating it yields CASSSPTGTTFYNEQFF.

CDR3 loop: CASSLVAGAEKLFF. CDR3 DNA: TGTGCCAGCAGCTTAGTTGCGGGGGCGGAAAAACTGTTTTTT. V gene TRBV7-9 combines with J gene TRBJ1-4; TRBD1 might be the D (6 bases). The germline V gene has CDR1 SEHNR and CDR2 FQNEAQ (reference sequence). The CDR3 covers 14 residues. V lost 1 base, J lost 8 bases, and 11 bases lay in between.

The rearrangement joins TRBV2 to TRBJ2-5, with a possible D match to TRBD1 (7 bases). The CDR3 is 14 amino acids. Germline CDR1 and CDR2: SNHLY and FYNNEI. DNA of the CDR3: TGTGCGAAGGGGGGTCGGGACAGTTCCATGTCCCAGTACTTC. This translates into CAKGGRDSSMSQYF.

V usage is TRBV7-2 and J usage is TRBJ2-7; D may match TRBD1 or TRBD2 (5 bases each). V dropped 4 bases and J dropped 4 bases, with 11 bases sitting between them. Germline CDR1 SGHTA, CDR2 FQGNSA. This CDR3 region has 13 residues. CDR3 loop: CASSSGRAYEQYF. In nucleotides, the CDR3 is TGTGCCAGCAGCTCGGGACGCGCATACGAGCAGTACTTC. Using reference TRBV7-2 and TRBJ2-7 for the parts outside the CDR3, the full variable domain is GAGVSQSPSNKVTEKGKDVELRCDPISGHTALYWYRQSLGQGLEFLIYFQGNSAPDKSGLPSDRFSAERTGGSVSTLTIQRTQQEDSAVYLCASSSGRAYEQYFGPGTRLTVT.

The chain uses TRBV20-1 and TRBJ1-5; no definite D call. Germline V gene lookup returns CDR1 DFQATT and CDR2 SNEGSKA (reference sequence). Between the trimmed V and J ends, which lost 2 bases and 5 bases, there was a span of 16 bases. The CDR3 has 15 residues. CDR3: CSARMYREEHQPQHF. CDR3 nucleotides: TGCAGTGCTAGAATGTATAGGGAGGAACATCAGCCCCAGCATTTT.

V usage is TRBV7-9 and J usage is TRBJ1-4, with a tentative D call TRBD1 (5 bases). Germline values: CDR1 SEHNR, CDR2 FQNEAQ (reference sequence). The CDR3 spans 15 residues. The V end lost 5 bases, the J end lost 4 bases, and 14 bases lay between the germline ends. CDR3 sequence: CASSPEQEHNEKLFF. CDR3 coding DNA: TGTGCCAGCAGCCCGGAACAGGAACATAATGAAAAACTGTTTTTT.

This rearrangement joins TRBV25-1 to TRBJ2-7; D possibly matches TRBD1 or TRBD2 (5 bases each). V lost 2 bases, J lost 3 bases, and 5 bases lay in between. The germline V gene encodes CDR1 MGHDK and CDR2 SYGVNS. The CDR3 has 12 amino acids. The CDR3 DNA reads TGTGCCAGCAGTGAAGGGGGCTACGAGCAGTACTTC. As protein: CASSEGGYEQYF.

The chain has TRBV4-2 and TRBJ2-7, with 8 bases matching TRBD1. CDR3 length equals 16 residues. The V and J ends lost 0 bases and 8 bases, in that order; junction bases with no gene match: 12. Germline CDR1 LGHNA, CDR2 YNFKEQ. As DNA, the CDR3 is TGTGCCAGCAGCCAAGATCTTGGGACAGGCACCCTCCAGCAGTACTTC. Translated, it gives CASSQDLGTGTLQQYF.

The chain combines TRBV11-2 with TRBJ1-6; TRBD1 might be the D (6 bases). With 4 bases removed from V and 7 bases from J, the gap between germline ends came to 8 bases. The CDR3 loop spans 13 amino acids. Germline-derived CDR1 and CDR2 are SGHAT and FQNNGV. This CDR3 reads CASSYGTNSPLHF. The CDR3 region has the DNA TGTGCCAGCAGCTATGGGACAAATTCACCCCTCCACTTT.

V is TRBV12-3 or TRBV12-4 and J is TRBJ1-4; D not certain. The CDR3 covers 15 residues. The V and J ends lost 3 bases and 0 bases respectively, with 8 bases between them. CDR3 in amino acids: CASSFSRTTNEKLFF. The CDR3, as DNA: TGTGCCAGCAGTTTTAGTCGTACAACTAATGAAAAACTGTTTTTT.

This chain links TRBV29-1 with TRBJ2-4, with D perhaps given as TRBD1 or TRBD2 (5 bases each). This CDR3 contains 13 residues. The germline CDR1 and CDR2 sequences are SQVTM and ANQGSEA. The V end lost 6 bases, the J end lost 0 bases, and 9 bases lay between the germline ends. This CDR3 reads CSVGELAKNIQYF. DNA for the CDR3: TGCAGCGTGGGGGAGCTAGCCAAAAACATTCAGTACTTC.

The rearrangement joins TRBV9 to TRBJ2-3; tentative D call: TRBD1 (6 bases). The V end was cut by 0 bases, the J end by 4 bases, with 12 bases between. CDR1 is SGDLS, CDR2 YYNGEE, per germline. This CDR3 has 15 amino acids. CDR3 loop: CASSVGWGRADTQYF. For the CDR3, the DNA is TGTGCCAGCAGCGTAGGTTGGGGGCGCGCAGATACGCAGTATTTT.

This sequence joins TRBV14 and TRBJ1-6, with D uncertain. Trimming pared 5 bases from V and 7 bases from J, leaving 12 bases between. The CDR3 spans 14 residues. Germline loops: CDR1 SGHDN, CDR2 FVKESK. The CDR3 reads CASSNTVWNSPLHF. The CDR3 DNA sequence: TGTGCCAGCAGCAACACTGTCTGGAATTCACCCCTCCACTTT.

The V and J genes are TRBV2 and TRBJ2-7; D unclear. Germline lookup yields CDR1 SNHLY and CDR2 FYNNEI. The CDR3 contains 11 residues. V was shortened by 4 bases and J by 4 bases, with 5 bases between the two germline ends. The CDR3, as DNA: TGTGCCAGCAGTGCCCAATACGAGCAGTACTTC. It encodes CASSAQYEQYF.

Comment on this clonotype: At one of its ends the junction is not consistent with the germline gene, which may arise from a read error. The chain joins TRBV27 to TRBJ2-3; D unclear. Germline lookup yields CDR1 MNHEY and CDR2 SMNVEV (reference sequence). The CDR3 runs to 16 residues. CDR3 loop: CAGSLSVPPVADTQYF. Here the CDR3 DNA reads TGTGCCGGCAGTTTAAGTGTTCCCCCAGTCGCAGATACGCAGTATTTT.

This sequence joins TRBV6-5 and TRBJ2-1; 10 bases fit TRBD2. CDR3 length equals 20 residues. Germline CDR1 and CDR2: MNHEY and SVGAGI. V was pared by 4 bases and J by 0 bases, with 15 bases of the junction left unmatched. The CDR3 DNA is TGTGCCAGCAGTTCCCAACTAGCGGGGACGCCCTTAAGCTCCTACAATGAGCAGTTCTTC. It codes for CASSSQLAGTPLSSYNEQFF.

V and J are TRBV3-1 and TRBJ2-7; D gene uncertain. Looked up from germline, CDR1 is LGHDT and CDR2 is YNNKEL (reference sequence). The CDR3 has 11 residues. The ends were cut back, 3 bases at V and 1 base at J, with 1 base in the middle. Here the CDR3 reads CASSHSYEQYF. CDR3 nucleotide sequence: TGTGCCAGCAGCCATTCCTACGAGCAGTACTTC.

The chain links TRBV12-3 or TRBV12-4 to TRBJ1-3, with D perhaps TRBD1 (6 bases). V lost 6 bases and J lost 4, with 16 bases in between. CDR3 length equals 15 residues. The CDR3 spells CASSEGGVEGNTIYF. For the CDR3, the DNA is TGTGCCAGCAGCGAGGGGGGGGTGGAAGGAAACACCATATATTTT.

The chain has TRBV5-1 and TRBJ2-7; D is undetermined. CDR3 size: 11 residues. Trimming shortened V by 3 bases and J by 6 bases, and 7 bases separated the two germline ends. Germline V gene lookup returns CDR1 SGHRS and CDR2 YFSETQ. CDR3 nucleotides: TGCGCCAGCAGCTACGGCTCCGAGCAGTACTTC. It specifies CASSYGSEQYF.

The V gene is TRBV23-1, the J gene TRBJ1-5; D is undetermined. TRBV23-1 falls under the ORF class, with uncertain function. The CDR3 is 15 residues long. V was pared by 2 bases and J by 7 bases, with 15 bases between. In DNA, the CDR3 is TGCGCCAGCAGTCAACTAAAGATTTCTCGGCAGCCCCAGCATTTT. Its protein product is CASSQLKISRQPQHF.

V and J are TRBV14 and TRBJ1-1; the D is unclear. Per the germline V gene, CDR1 is SGHDN and CDR2 is FVKESK. This CDR3 contains 13 residues. V lost 2 bases and J lost 4, with 8 bases in between. In DNA form, the CDR3 reads TGTGCCAGCAGCCAACTGGGAATCACTGAAGCTTTCTTT. Amino acid sequence: CASSQLGITEAFF.

The chain carries TRBV6-5 and TRBJ2-7; possible D gene TRBD2, 6 bases. The CDR3 has 13 residues. V was clipped by 6 bases and J by 2 bases, with 11 bases between them. Germline CDR1 reads MNHEY; CDR2 reads SVGAGI. The CDR3 loop reads CASRGGAPYEQYF. The CDR3 region has the DNA TGTGCCAGCAGAGGAGGGGCCCCCTACGAGCAGTACTTC.

This chain uses TRBV30 with TRBJ1-1; D is unclear. The germline CDR1 and CDR2 sequences are GTSNPN and SVGIG (reference sequence). The ends were cut back, 6 bases at V and 4 bases at J, with 6 bases in the middle. CDR3 length: 10 amino acids. CDR3 region: CACEGTEAFF. In nucleotides, the CDR3 is TGTGCCTGCGAGGGCACTGAAGCTTTCTTT.

In its sample, this clonotype was seen a few times. The rearrangement links TRBV2 to TRBJ2-7; D not resolved. This CDR3 comprises 14 residues. Germline V gene sequence: CDR1 SNHLY, CDR2 FYNNEI. V was cut by 3 bases and J by 1 base, with 10 bases left in between. The CDR3 loop reads CASSDFKDSYEQYF. The CDR3 nucleotides read TGTGCCAGCAGTGATTTCAAGGATTCCTACGAGCAGTACTTC.

The chain is built from TRBV25-1 and TRBJ2-2, with D perhaps TRBD1 (5 bases). Germline loops: CDR1 MGHDK, CDR2 SYGVNS. Trimming left V 6 bases short and J 4 bases short, with 18 bases between. There are 16 residues in the CDR3. The CDR3 DNA is TGTGCCAGCAGGCGAGAGCAGGGATGGATCACCGGGGAGCTGTTTTTT. It encodes CASRREQGWITGELFF.

CDR3 nucleotide sequence: TGTGCCAGCAGCGAAACAGGGGGTGGCGAGCAGTACTTC. As protein: CASSETGGGEQYF. This sequence joins TRBV5-4 and TRBJ2-7, with 8 bases fitting TRBD1. Germline V gene sequence: CDR1 SGHNT, CDR2 YYREEE (reference sequence). V dropped 4 bases and J dropped 6; count of bases not matched to a gene: 6. There are 13 residues in the CDR3.

V usage is TRBV6-5 and J usage is TRBJ1-1; D gene uncertain. Per germline, CDR1 MNHEY and CDR2 SVGAGI. CDR3 size: 15 residues. V lost 4 bases and J lost 11, with 23 bases in between. The CDR3 loop is CASSSTRQVADLAFF. DNA for the CDR3: TGTGCCAGCAGTTCGACGCGTCAAGTAGCAGACTTGGCTTTCTTT.